This TCR beta chain appears in the sequencing data of a study of blood T cell repertoires in COVID-19. Recovered Cohort 3 donors showed two negative PCRs, clearance, or symptom resolution. Sequencing used immunoSEQ multiplex PCR; TCRdb keeps in-frame clones, though not all of them. The sample contains 250,000 to 350,000 clones, roughly 90% of which appear only once. The TCR comes from a woman in her 30s who had recovered from COVID-19. Sequenced input: PBMCs or T cells enriched from blood (not recorded which).

The CDR3 region is CASSQDLAYYNEQFF. CDR3 nucleotides: TGTGCCAGCAGCCAAGATCTAGCGTACTACAATGAGCAGTTCTTC. V usage is TRBV3-1 (or the pseudogene TRBV3-2) and J usage is TRBJ2-1; weak D call: TRBD2 (6 bases). Trimming pared 0 bases from V and 3 bases from J, leaving 9 bases between. Germline CDR1 reads LGHDT; CDR2 reads YNNKEL (reference sequence). The CDR3 extends over 15 amino acids.